The entry below gives a single TCR beta chain sequence along with its context. Its antigen is unknown. No much larger clone exists at a distance of one base, and base qualities are not known. This entry is derived from a study of T cell responses to AZD1222 COVID-19 vaccine listed by TCRdb under 2021. Some background on the complete study: AZD1222 recipients whose second dose came at about 4 weeks and those whose second dose came at about 12 weeks were combined into one group, since spike-specific TCR depth and breadth did not differ between the two schedules. A total of 230 to 250 trial participants underwent TCR sequencing, of whom roughly 210 had received two doses of AZD1222 and around 25 had received two doses of the MenACWY control vaccine. Enrollment into the trials was organized by age into subgroups of 18-55, 56-69 and 70-plus years, and those subgroups contained approximately 160, 26 and 62 TCR-sequenced participants, respectively.

Reading the label with the study, this specimen's time point is: baseline before first vaccination. Samples from vaccinated people were obtained from the UK trials COV001 and COV002, which included a single-blind randomized controlled phase 2/3 trial of AZD1222 (ChAdOx1 nCoV-19) in healthy adults. For TCRbeta chain sequencing, PBMC samples were collected from trial participants at day 0 and at day 28 after the second dose. Overall results and qualifications from the work: In the small 56-69-year group, the increase in depth fell short of significance, most likely because of low power. The vaccine-associated CD4 TCRs covered the entire spike protein, and the dominant responses fell in regions 160-218 and 743-854. A significant rise in spike-specific TCR breadth and depth was observed after two AZD1222 doses relative to day 0 and relative to MenACWY recipients. Participants were mostly white British, with more females than males. The authors suggested clonal diversity may have been underestimated. Reportedly, close to half of the unique spike-specific TCRs recognized epitopes lying outside the regions that are mutated in the B.1.351 and B.1.1.7 variants. Conclusions about previously exposed vaccinees are limited because only six or seven AZD1222 recipients were SARS-CoV-2 seropositive at baseline. Because no day 14 peak-response samples were available, the repertoires could be characterized only after the peak T cell response.

Here V drops 0 bases and J drops 6 bases, and the junction holds 13 bases not matched to any gene. The CDR3, cysteine through phenylalanine, is 19 amino acids long. The DNA shown is the 57-base CDR3, in frame from base 1. The germline V gene encodes CDR1 SGHDN and CDR2 FVKESK. The CDR3 regions of human TCRbeta chains were analyzed by immunosequencing. The original pipeline was this. TCRs in the repertoires were compared against a reference library of SARS-CoV-2-specific TCRs that had been generated with the MIRA antigen-specificity platform. Breadth was defined as the fraction of unique TCRs that were SARS-CoV-2-associated. Depth was defined as the fraction of total T cells that were SARS-CoV-2-associated. Each spike-specific TCR was assigned to its reactive spike region and to a CD4 or CD8 class using the MIRA data. Log10-transformed breadth and depth values were compared by one-way ANOVA with Sidak's multiple comparisons tests. This immuneACCESS table, as held by TCRdb, lists in-frame sequences with V and J called but not all clones. Of the missing ones, under half trace to an unresolved V gene in checked studies; the others have no known cause. V and J calls and clone size are copied from that table; D and trimming were computed from the DNA. This sample comprises under 200,000 clones, about 89% of them detected only once. The top ten constitute approximately 2% of the sample.

The clonotype originates from an adult in good health. Sample: peripheral blood, taken on day 0 of AZD1222 vaccination. The sequence is built from TRBV14 and TRBJ2-2, and TRBD1 aligns with 10 junction nucleotides. CDR3 loop: CASSQEGPGTGVSAGELFF. The DNA sequence is given as TGTGCCAGCAGCCAAGAGGGACCCGGGACAGGGGTTTCGGCCGGGGAGCTGTTTTTT.